These T cell receptor beta chains were read from a single sample in a study of OX40 agonist ivuxolimab in advanced cancers. Only in-frame clones appear in the TCRdb table, and some are missing; sequencing was by immunoSEQ multiplex PCR. The sample holds roughly 40,000 clones, approximately 84% seen once. The starting material was CD4+ or CD8+ T cells sorted from blood, obtained in a trial of the OX40 agonist ivuxolimab. The receptors derive from an adult with an advanced solid tumor such as melanoma, head and neck, liver or kidney cancer. The CDR3 runs from the conserved cysteine through the conserved F or W. The D gene is left open where the match is weak. Rows give clone size only sometimes, using once, few, many, or a class for an expanded clone.

d_call: -; clone_size: once; j_call: TRBJ1-1; v_call: TRBV6-1; cdr3_aa: CASPGTSLKDTEAFF; cdr3_nt: TGTGCCAGCCCTGGGACCAGCCTCAAGGACACTGAAGCTTTCTTT
d_call: -; clone_size: -; j_call: TRBJ1-3; v_call: TRBV15; cdr3_aa: CATSRDGEGTFSGNTIYF; cdr3_nt: TGTGCCACCAGCAGAGACGGGGAGGGCACCTTCTCTGGAAACACCATATATTTT
d_call: -; clone_size: -; j_call: TRBJ2-3; v_call: TRBV7-9; cdr3_aa: CASSLFTDTQYF; cdr3_nt: TGTGCCAGCAGCTTATTCACAGATACGCAGTATTTT
d_call: TRBD1; clone_size: once; j_call: TRBJ1-4; v_call: TRBV4-1; cdr3_aa: CASSPPDRGGNEKLFF; cdr3_nt: TGCGCCAGCAGCCCGCCGGACAGGGGGGGTAATGAAAAACTGTTTTTT
d_call: -; clone_size: once; j_call: TRBJ2-1; v_call: TRBV19; cdr3_aa: CASSMAGHNEQFF; cdr3_nt: TGTGCCAGTAGTATGGCGGGCCATAATGAGCAGTTCTTC
d_call: -; clone_size: few; j_call: TRBJ1-6; v_call: TRBV6-5; cdr3_aa: CASSYTGRNSPLHF; cdr3_nt: TGTGCCAGCAGTTACACAGGGAGGAATTCACCCCTCCACTTT
d_call: TRBD2; clone_size: few; j_call: TRBJ2-3; v_call: TRBV6-4; cdr3_aa: CASSPGTSSTDTQYF; cdr3_nt: TGTGCCAGCAGTCCCGGGACTAGCAGCACAGATACGCAGTATTTT
d_call: TRBD2; clone_size: -; j_call: TRBJ2-3; v_call: TRBV7-3; cdr3_aa: CASSWGTSGGTDTQYF; cdr3_nt: TGTGCCAGCAGCTGGGGTACTAGCGGCGGCACAGATACGCAGTATTTT
d_call: -; clone_size: -; j_call: TRBJ2-5; v_call: TRBV7-3; cdr3_aa: CASSPGTPGFQYF; cdr3_nt: TGTGCCAGCAGCCCAGGAACGCCGGGGTTCCAGTACTTC
d_call: -; clone_size: -; j_call: TRBJ1-4; v_call: TRBV11-1; cdr3_aa: CASSLALETAVEKLFF; cdr3_nt: TGTGCCAGCAGCTTAGCGCTGGAGACGGCGGTTGAAAAACTGTTTTTT
d_call: -; clone_size: -; j_call: TRBJ2-7; v_call: TRBV10-2; cdr3_aa: CASSESPYEQYF; cdr3_nt: TGCGCCAGCAGTGAGTCACCCTACGAGCAGTACTTC
d_call: -; clone_size: many; j_call: TRBJ1-5; v_call: TRBV19; cdr3_aa: CASSIDPGAKNQPQHF; cdr3_nt: TGTGCCAGTAGTATAGATCCAGGGGCGAAGAATCAGCCCCAGCATTTT
d_call: TRBD1; clone_size: -; j_call: TRBJ2-1; v_call: TRBV11-1; cdr3_aa: CASSSGQGHPLNEQFF; cdr3_nt: TGTGCCAGCAGCTCCGGACAGGGGCACCCCCTCAATGAGCAGTTCTTC
d_call: TRBD1; clone_size: -; j_call: TRBJ1-1; v_call: TRBV7-6; cdr3_aa: CASSSDRASEAFF; cdr3_nt: TGTGCCAGCAGCTCGGACAGGGCATCTGAAGCTTTCTTT
d_call: -; clone_size: -; j_call: TRBJ2-3; v_call: TRBV6-4; cdr3_aa: CASSPDSFSTDTQYF; cdr3_nt: TGTGCCAGCAGTCCCGACAGTTTTAGCACAGATACGCAGTATTTT
d_call: TRBD1; clone_size: -; j_call: TRBJ2-1; v_call: TRBV4-3; cdr3_aa: CASSQDLHGTGGYNEQFF; cdr3_nt: TGCGCCAGCAGCCAAGATTTGCACGGGACAGGGGGGTACAATGAGCAGTTCTTC
d_call: TRBD1; clone_size: -; j_call: TRBJ2-1; v_call: TRBV12-5; cdr3_aa: CASGLVGTGPHEQFF; cdr3_nt: TGTGCTAGTGGTTTGGTAGGGACAGGGCCCCATGAGCAGTTCTTC
d_call: TRBD1; clone_size: once; j_call: TRBJ2-2; v_call: TRBV7-2; cdr3_aa: CASSSPRDRSDTGELFF; cdr3_nt: TGTGCCAGCAGCTCCCCCCGGGACAGGTCGGACACCGGGGAGCTGTTTTTT
d_call: TRBD1; clone_size: -; j_call: TRBJ2-2; v_call: TRBV27; cdr3_aa: CASSLSWGQGLSGELFF; cdr3_nt: TGTGCCAGCAGTTTATCGTGGGGACAGGGCCTATCCGGGGAGCTGTTTTTT
d_call: TRBD1; clone_size: -; j_call: TRBJ1-1; v_call: TRBV7-9; cdr3_aa: CASSNTGDTEAFF; cdr3_nt: TGTGCCAGCAGCAATACAGGGGACACTGAAGCTTTCTTT
d_call: -; clone_size: few; j_call: TRBJ1-1; v_call: TRBV7-9; cdr3_aa: CASSDAGHEAFF; cdr3_nt: TGTGCCAGCAGCGATGCGGGTCATGAAGCTTTCTTT
d_call: TRBD1; clone_size: -; j_call: TRBJ1-2; v_call: TRBV6-5; cdr3_aa: CASSDRQGLYGYTF; cdr3_nt: TGTGCCAGCAGTGACCGACAGGGTCTTTATGGCTACACCTTC
d_call: TRBD1; clone_size: -; j_call: TRBJ1-2; v_call: TRBV6-4; cdr3_aa: CASPLKGQGFFYGYTF; cdr3_nt: TGTGCCAGCCCCTTAAAGGGACAGGGATTCTTCTATGGCTACACCTTC
d_call: -; clone_size: -; j_call: TRBJ1-6; v_call: TRBV4-1; cdr3_aa: CASSQDPTTRNYNSPLHF; cdr3_nt: TGCGCCAGCAGCCAAGACCCAACGACAAGGAACTATAATTCACCCCTCCACTTT